This T cell receptor beta chain was profiled in a study of shared clonotypes between healthy human individuals. Overall study context: Plates per donor: three CD4 naive, three CD4 memory, two CD8 naive, one CD8 memory. General study findings and limits: Against clonotypes common to all four donors, non-shared ones had lower generation probabilities. The sole specimen, blood, was sampled, and tissue repertoires likely differ.

Comments on this clone: Its specificity is unknown.

The length of the CDR3 is 18 residues. From germline, CDR1 is SGHRS and CDR2 YFSETQ. Losses at the gene ends were 5 bases for V and 6 bases for J; bases not matched to a gene: 12. For sorted subsets, about 200 ng DNA per replicate equaled roughly 30,000 T cell genomes. The protocol was immunoSEQ multiplex PCR, while the TCRdb copy is restricted to in-frame clones and leaves out a portion. The repertoire has a few million clones, more than 85% of them found once; the top ten carry around 0.4%. The sample was naive CD4+ T cells from PBMCs. Subset reported: CD45RA+ positively selected. This receptor was obtained from a man between 18 and 35 years old in good health. Some clones in this sample may be carry-over from other donors' samples. This chain uses TRBV5-1 with TRBJ2-2; 14 nucleotides align to TRBD2. The CDR3 is CASSQTSGRAVGAGELFF. CDR3 nucleotide sequence: TGCGCCAGCAGTCAGACTAGCGGGAGGGCCGTAGGAGCCGGGGAGCTGTTTTTT. Full variable domain (missing parts from reference TRBV5-1 and TRBJ2-2): KAGVTQTPRYLIKTRGQQVTLSCSPISGHRSVSWYQQTPGQGLQFLFEYFSETQRNKGNFPGRFSGRQFSNSRSEMNVSTLELGDSALYLCASSQTSGRAVGAGELFFGEGSRLTVL.